These 9 T cell receptor beta chains came from one sample sequenced in a study of beta chain features in type 1 diabetes. Expressed TCRB transcripts were sequenced because the isolated RNA had all been reverse transcribed beforehand. Data came from immunoSEQ multiplex PCR; TCRdb stores just in-frame clones and leaves some out. In the table there are 90,000 to 110,000 clones, approximately 37% of which are singletons. Sequencing input: stem cell memory CD4+ T cells from blood. The receptors originated from a woman younger than 35 in good health.

This chain uses TRBV2 with TRBJ2-1; TRBD2 aligns across 14 bases. Germline V lookup: CDR1 SNHLY, CDR2 FYNNEI. This CDR3 comprises 14 residues. V gave up 4 bases and J gave up 15 bases; unmatched junction bases: 8. Here the CDR3 reads CASSGWGLAGEWFF. DNA of the CDR3: TGTGCCAGCAGTGGTTGGGGACTAGCGGGAGAATGGTTCTTC.

The chain has TRBV19 and TRBJ1-1; no firm D call. Looked up from germline, CDR1 is LNHDA and CDR2 is SQIVND (reference sequence). This CDR3 contains 16 residues. Trimming left V 5 bases short and J 1 base short, with 17 bases between. The CDR3 region is CASSPTLAYSNTEAFF. The CDR3 DNA sequence: TGTGCCAGTAGTCCCACCCTCGCGTACTCGAACACTGAAGCTTTCTTT.

The chain joins TRBV30 to TRBJ2-7; D perhaps matches TRBD1 (6 bases). The germline V gene encodes CDR1 GTSNPN and CDR2 SVGIG (reference sequence). V lost 4 bases and J 1 base, leaving 14 bases between the germline ends. The CDR3 runs to 14 residues. The CDR3 DNA reads as TGTGCCTGGAATACAGGGCAAGGTTCCTACGAGCAGTACTTC. This encodes CAWNTGQGSYEQYF.

This clone has more than one count but fewer than ten. The chain joins TRBV29-1 to TRBJ2-2; D perhaps matches TRBD1 (5 bases). CDR3 length equals 13 residues. The V end lost 6 bases, the J end lost 3 bases, and 11 bases lay between the germline ends. Germline lookup yields CDR1 SQVTM and CDR2 ANQGSEA. The CDR3 reads CSVTDSYTGELFF. The DNA of the CDR3 is TGCAGCGTGACTGACAGTTACACCGGGGAGCTGTTTTTT.

This clone was picked up a small number of times. The J gene is TRBJ2-4, the V gene TRBV4-1; D perhaps matches TRBD1 (6 bases). The CDR3 is 15 residues long. V lost 0 bases and J lost 7, with 13 bases in between. CDR1 and CDR2 from the germline V gene are MGHRA and YSYEKL. As DNA, the CDR3 is TGCGCCAGCAGCCAAGATCCAACAGGGTATAACATTCAGTACTTC. Its protein is CASSQDPTGYNIQYF.

The genes are TRBV7-2 and TRBJ1-4; D call uncertain. The CDR3 has 16 residues. From germline, CDR1 is SGHTA and CDR2 FQGNSA. V was pared by 3 bases and J by 8 bases, with 19 bases between. The CDR3 reads CASSFRARASGEKLFF. The DNA of the CDR3 is TGTGCCAGCAGCTTCCGCGCCCGGGCATCGGGGGAAAAACTGTTTTTT.

CDR3 nucleotide sequence: TGTGCCAGTAGTATCGGACAGCCTGGGGCCAACGTCCTGACTTTC. It translates to CASSIGQPGANVLTF. The chain has TRBV19 and TRBJ2-6, with D maybe TRBD1 (6 bases). Trimming stripped 3 bases from V and 2 bases from J, with 8 bases between. CDR3 size: 15 residues. Germline V gene lookup returns CDR1 LNHDA and CDR2 SQIVND (reference sequence).

The chain has TRBV28 and TRBJ2-7, with 8 bases identical to TRBD2. The germline CDR1 and CDR2 sequences are MDHEN and SYDVKM. V shed 7 bases, J shed 2 bases, and the junction held 10 bases outside the gene matches. The CDR3 consists of 15 residues. CDR3 bases: TGTGCCAGCACTTCTCCGGGAGGGTCCACCTACGAGCAGTACTTC. It yields the protein CASTSPGGSTYEQYF.

The rearrangement joins TRBV5-1 to TRBJ2-1; 8 bases are shared with TRBD2. Germline V gene sequence: CDR1 SGHRS, CDR2 YFSETQ. The CDR3 runs to 15 residues. V lost 0 bases, J lost 2 bases, and 1 base stayed unmatched. CDR3 loop: CASSLELAAYNEQFF. The CDR3 coding sequence is TGCGCCAGCAGCTTGGAACTAGCGGCCTACAATGAGCAGTTCTTC.